These 31 T cell receptor beta chains came from one sample sequenced in a study of technical replicates of blood from several donors. Some clones are missing from TCRdb's copy, which holds only in-frame ones; the method was immunoSEQ multiplex PCR. Counted here are around 16,000 clones, under 90% occurring once; the ten biggest clones make up around a tenth. Sample: PBMCs. The receptors derive from a human donor in good health. Some clones in this sample may be carry-over from other donors' samples.

This chain links TRBV10-3 with TRBJ2-1; possibly TRBD2 for D (5 bases). This CDR3 region has 22 residues. Germline V gene data show CDR1 as ENHRY and CDR2 as SYGVKD. V lost 7 bases and J 0 bases, leaving 34 bases between the germline ends. The DNA of the CDR3 is TGTGCCATCATAACCGGCCGCCGGTCGGGGTTTCTTACGGGGAACTCCTACAATGAGCAGTTCTTC. Translating it yields CAIITGRRSGFLTGNSYNEQFF.

This sequence joins TRBV7-8 and TRBJ1-5; TRBD1 matches at 9 bases. V shed 2 bases, J shed 7 bases, and the junction held 9 bases outside the gene matches. Germline CDR1 reads SGHVS; CDR2 reads FQNEAQ. This CDR3 comprises 16 residues. CDR3 amino acids: CASSLSQGALGQPQHF. Here the CDR3 DNA reads TGTGCCAGCAGCTTATCACAGGGGGCCCTCGGACAGCCCCAGCATTTT.

This clone has just a few counts. The V gene is TRBV28, the J gene TRBJ1-2; D is unclear. V was pared by 0 bases and J by 1 base, with 3 bases between. The CDR3 is 13 residues long. The germline gives CDR1 MDHEN, CDR2 SYDVKM. The chain's CDR3 is CASSLWSNYGYTF. CDR3 nucleotide sequence: TGTGCCAGCAGTTTATGGAGTAACTATGGCTACACCTTC.

The rearrangement links TRBV10-3 to TRBJ2-1, with a tentative D call TRBD1 (5 bases). Trimming stripped 6 bases from V and 5 bases from J, with 14 bases between. In germline, CDR1 is ENHRY, CDR2 SYGVKD. The length of the CDR3 is 14 residues. The CDR3 DNA sequence: TGTGCCATCAGGCCCAGGGCAGAGAACAATGAGCAGTTCTTC. It encodes CAIRPRAENNEQFF.

This chain links TRBV11-2 with TRBJ2-6; D may be TRBD1 (5 bases). This CDR3 has 18 amino acids. Trimming left V 5 bases short and J 1 base short, with 18 bases between. Per germline, CDR1 SGHAT and CDR2 FQNNGV. In DNA form, the CDR3 reads TGTGCCAGCAGCCCTCGCCCCCGGAAGGGGTCTGGGGCCAACGTCCTGACTTTC. This translates into CASSPRPRKGSGANVLTF.

This sequence joins TRBV6-4 and TRBJ2-1; 10 bases are shared with TRBD2. The CDR3 has 15 residues. Trimming cost V 3 bases and J 4 bases; bases outside gene matches: 3. From germline, CDR1 is MRHNA and CDR2 SNTAGT. CDR3 sequence reads: CASSEAGGSYNEQFF. The CDR3 DNA follows: TGTGCCAGCAGTGAAGCGGGAGGGAGTTACAATGAGCAGTTCTTC.

The chain employs TRBV4-2 and TRBJ2-5, with TRBD2 matching over 7 bases. The V segment lost 0 bases and the J segment 2 bases; nucleotides outside the gene matches: 12. This CDR3 is built from 18 residues. Per germline, CDR1 LGHNA and CDR2 YNFKEQ. The CDR3 bases are TGTGCCAGCAGCCAAGATGCACTCGGAACTAGCGTACAAGAGACCCAGTACTTC. Encoded protein: CASSQDALGTSVQETQYF.

The V and J genes are TRBV7-3 and TRBJ1-1, with 7 bases identical to TRBD1. This CDR3 comprises 13 residues. The germline gives CDR1 SGHTA, CDR2 FQGTGA. J gave up 5 bases and V 4 bases, and 4 bases lay outside the gene matches. CDR3 sequence reads: CASSSQGDTEAFF. In DNA, the CDR3 is TGTGCCAGCAGCTCCCAGGGGGATACTGAAGCTTTCTTT.

This clone was seen once. The chain joins TRBV18 to TRBJ2-5, with 7 bases lining up with TRBD1. CDR1 is KGHSH and CDR2 is LQKENI in the germline V gene. Trimming cost V 4 bases and J 4 bases; bases outside gene matches: 6. CDR3 length: 14 amino acids. DNA of the CDR3: TGTGCCAGCTCACTACCGGGACAGCCAGAGACCCAGTACTTC. Amino acids: CASSLPGQPETQYF.

This chain connects TRBV30 to TRBJ2-3; D might be TRBD2 (6 bases). Trimming cost V 5 bases and J 4 bases, with 10 bases left between them. The CDR3 is 12 amino acids. Germline V gene data show CDR1 as GTSNPN and CDR2 as SVGIG (reference sequence). The CDR3 loop reads CAWRLDSDTQYF. Written as DNA, the CDR3 is TGTGCCTGGCGACTAGACTCAGATACGCAGTATTTT.

The chain carries TRBV25-1 and TRBJ1-3, with D uncertain. Germline CDR1 is MGHDK and CDR2 is SYGVNS. V was trimmed by 6 bases and J by 9 bases, leaving 9 bases between them. This CDR3 has 11 residues. CDR3 residues: CASREGGTIYF. For the CDR3, the DNA is TGTGCCAGCAGGGAGGGAGGCACCATATATTTT. Variable domain in full (rest from reference TRBV25-1 and TRBJ1-3): EADIYQTPRYLVIGTGKKITLECSQTMGHDKMYWYQQDPGMELHLIHYSYGVNSTEKGDLSSESTVSRIRTEHFPLTLESARPSHTSQYLCASREGGTIYFGEGSWLTVV.

The chain carries TRBV28 and TRBJ2-3; 7 nucleotides match TRBD2. CDR1 MDHEN and CDR2 SYDVKM come from the germline V gene. CDR3 length: 17 residues. J gave up 0 bases and V 4 bases, and 10 bases lay outside the gene matches. In DNA, the CDR3 is TGTGCCAGCAGTTACCGGGCGTGGGAGGGTAGCACAGATACGCAGTATTTT. Amino acids: CASSYRAWEGSTDTQYF.

This sequence joins TRBV2 and TRBJ2-1; D gene uncertain. Germline assignment: CDR1 SNHLY and CDR2 FYNNEI. V lost 0 bases to trimming and J lost 0 bases, with 3 bases between them. CDR3 length equals 14 residues. This CDR3 is CASSEASSYNEQFF. The CDR3 bases are TGTGCCAGCAGTGAAGCTAGCTCCTACAATGAGCAGTTCTTC. The full variable domain, rest sourced from reference TRBV2 and TRBJ2-1, is EPEVTQTPSHQVTQMGQEVILRCVPISNHLYFYWYRQILGQKVEFLVSFYNNEISEKSEIFDDQFSVERPDGSNFTLKIRSTKLEDSAMYFCASSEASSYNEQFFGPGTRLTVL.

The chain has TRBV7-2 and TRBJ1-1; D gene ambiguous. The germline V and J ends were trimmed by 5 bases and 8 bases, with 12 bases remaining between them. The germline V gene encodes CDR1 SGHTA and CDR2 FQGNSA. The CDR3 consists of 12 residues. The CDR3 spells CASSLILSEAFF. The CDR3 DNA is TGTGCCAGCAGCCTAATATTATCGGAAGCTTTCTTT.

The genes are TRBV27 and TRBJ1-1, with a weak D call TRBD1 (5 bases). The CDR3 is made up of 13 amino acids. Germline loops: CDR1 MNHEY, CDR2 SMNVEV (reference sequence). The germline V and J ends were trimmed by 3 bases and 12 bases, with 17 bases remaining between them. This CDR3 is CASSLGEATNTFF. CDR3 nucleotide sequence: TGTGCCAGCAGTTTGGGGGAGGCGACCAATACTTTCTTT.

The table lists this clone with a count of one. V is TRBV28 and J is TRBJ2-5, with D tentatively TRBD2 (5 bases). CDR3 length: 12 amino acids. Trimming removed 8 bases at V and 2 bases at J, with 9 bases between. Looked up from germline, CDR1 is MDHEN and CDR2 is SYDVKM. The CDR3 here is CASLGLQETQYF. The CDR3, as DNA: TGTGCCAGCCTCGGACTGCAAGAGACCCAGTACTTC.

J is TRBJ2-6 and V is TRBV27; D is perhaps TRBD1 (6 bases). V lost 4 bases to trimming and J lost 1 base, with 14 bases between them. CDR1 and CDR2 from the germline V gene are MNHEY and SMNVEV (reference sequence). This CDR3 is 17 amino acids long. This chain's CDR3 is CASSSQGGLSGANVLTF. The CDR3 bases are TGTGCCAGCAGTTCACAGGGTGGCCTGTCTGGGGCCAACGTCCTGACTTTC. Variable domain in full (rest from reference TRBV27 and TRBJ2-6): EAQVTQNPRYLITVTGKKLTVTCSQNMNHEYMSWYRQDPGLGLRQIYYSMNVEVTDKGDVPEGYKVSRKEKRNFPLILESPSPNQTSLYFCASSSQGGLSGANVLTFGAGSRLTVL.

The chain combines TRBV28 with TRBJ2-1; TRBD2 aligns across 10 bases. Per the germline V gene, CDR1 is MDHEN and CDR2 is SYDVKM. This CDR3 region has 16 residues. Trimming took 4 bases from V and 6 from J; bases not matched to a gene: 9. The CDR3 here is CASSWYGTSVSNEQFF. Here the CDR3 DNA reads TGTGCCAGCAGTTGGTACGGGACTAGCGTGAGCAATGAGCAGTTCTTC.

This chain uses TRBV27 with TRBJ2-5; 8 nucleotides line up with TRBD2. The CDR3 covers 16 residues. Germline lookup yields CDR1 MNHEY and CDR2 SMNVEV (reference sequence). V lost 5 bases and J lost 2; bases outside the gene matches: 10. The CDR3 region has the DNA TGTGCCAGCAGTCTAGGCATGTCGGGAGGGCAAGAGACCCAGTACTTC. Its translation is CASSLGMSGGQETQYF.

This clone was detected once. The V and J genes are TRBV11-2 and TRBJ1-2; 11 bases fit TRBD1. Per the germline V gene, CDR1 is SGHAT and CDR2 is FQNNGV. The V and J ends lost 1 base and 8 bases, in that order; junction bases with no gene match: 9. The CDR3 extends over 16 amino acids. The chain's CDR3 is CASSLGSGTGGQGYTF. The CDR3 DNA reads TGTGCCAGCAGCTTAGGGTCTGGGACAGGGGGACAAGGCTACACCTTC.

The chain couples TRBV18 to TRBJ1-1, with D perhaps TRBD1 (5 bases). This CDR3 comprises 13 residues. The germline gives CDR1 KGHSH, CDR2 LQKENI. The V and J ends lost 3 bases and 8 bases respectively, with 13 bases between them. The CDR3 reads CASSPPQEGEAFF. The CDR3 DNA sequence: TGTGCCAGCTCACCGCCCCAGGAGGGGGAAGCTTTCTTT.

V usage is TRBV11-1 and J usage is TRBJ2-2, with 11 bases matching TRBD1. J gave up 5 bases and V 3 bases, and 2 bases lay outside the gene matches. The CDR3 length is 15 residues. CDR1 and CDR2 from the germline V gene are SGHAT and FQDESV (reference sequence). CDR3 residues: CASSFGTGGTGELFF. CDR3 bases: TGTGCCAGCAGCTTTGGGACAGGGGGGACCGGGGAGCTGTTTTTT.

The chain has TRBV7-2 and TRBJ2-1; 7 nucleotides match TRBD2. V dropped 3 bases and J dropped 3; count of bases not matched to a gene: 5. Germline V CDR1 and CDR2: SGHTA, FQGNSA. This CDR3 contains 15 residues. CDR3 residues: CASSFGGGFYNEQFF. The DNA for the CDR3 is TGTGCCAGCAGCTTCGGCGGGGGATTCTACAATGAGCAGTTCTTC.

This clone was detected a few times. This rearrangement joins TRBV11-3 to TRBJ1-1; no definite D call. Germline V gene sequence: CDR1 SGHNT, CDR2 YENEEA. The V gene lost 1 base and the J gene lost 0 bases, with 6 bases spanning the gap. The CDR3 loop spans 14 amino acids. CDR3 region: CASSLGTLNTEAFF. CDR3 nucleotide sequence: TGTGCCAGCAGCTTAGGGACTTTGAACACTGAAGCTTTCTTT.

This clone was detected only once. V gene TRBV19 combines with J gene TRBJ2-4; a weak D match, TRBD2 (5 bases). Germline lookup yields CDR1 LNHDA and CDR2 SQIVND (reference sequence). This CDR3 spans 15 amino acids. Between the trimmed V and J ends, which lost 3 bases and 4 bases, there was a span of 13 bases. CDR3 loop: CASSMDLDWKNIQYF. CDR3 nucleotide sequence: TGTGCCAGTAGTATGGATCTGGACTGGAAAAACATTCAGTACTTC.

The V gene is TRBV5-8, the J gene TRBJ2-7, with D possibly TRBD2 on 6 matching bases. The CDR3 contains 13 residues. From germline, CDR1 is SGHTS and CDR2 YDEGEE. Trimming took off 5 bases at V and 6 bases at J, with 15 bases between the two ends. This CDR3 is CASSPGTRREQYF. CDR3 nucleotides: TGTGCCAGCAGTCCCGGGACTCGCCGCGAGCAGTACTTC.

V usage is TRBV30 and J usage is TRBJ2-7, with 8 bases identical to TRBD1. Germline V CDR1 and CDR2: GTSNPN, SVGIG (reference sequence). J was trimmed by 3 bases and V by 2 bases; bases with no gene match: 3. The CDR3 is 13 amino acids. This CDR3 is CAWSRQGNYEQYF. The DNA for the CDR3 is TGTGCCTGGAGTCGACAGGGGAACTACGAGCAGTACTTC. Drawing the rest from reference TRBV30 and TRBJ2-7, the complete variable domain is SQTIHQWPATLVQPVGSPLSLECTVEGTSNPNLYWYRQAAGRGLQLLFYSVGIGQISSEVPQNLSASRPQDRQFILSSKKLLLSDSGFYLCAWSRQGNYEQYFGPGTRLTVT.

This clone turned up a few times. The chain carries TRBV10-1 and TRBJ1-1; no definite D call. CDR1 WNHNN and CDR2 SYGVQD come from the germline V gene (reference sequence). The V end lost 6 bases, the J end lost 1 base, and 15 bases lay between the germline ends. The CDR3 totals 15 residues. The CDR3 sequence is CASSDEGGGNTEAFF. CDR3 DNA: TGCGCCAGCAGCGACGAGGGAGGAGGGAACACTGAAGCTTTCTTT.

Written as DNA, the CDR3 is TGTGCCAGCAGTTTTGGGCACGGACAGCCTGGGGCCAACGTCCTGACTTTC. This translates into CASSFGHGQPGANVLTF. The chain employs TRBV28 and TRBJ2-6; weak D call: TRBD1 (6 bases). CDR1 and CDR2 (germline): MDHEN, SYDVKM. The germline V and J ends were trimmed by 3 bases and 2 bases, with 14 bases remaining between them. The CDR3 is 17 residues long.

V usage is TRBV11-2 and J usage is TRBJ2-4; D ambiguous. The V gene's germline CDR1 is SGHAT and CDR2 FQNNGV. This CDR3 is 13 amino acids long. Deletions cut 7 bases from V and 4 bases from J, with 11 bases between. This CDR3 is CASTSIGKNIQYF. The CDR3 nucleotides read TGTGCCAGCACCTCGATCGGGAAAAACATTCAGTACTTC.

The V and J genes are TRBV5-4 and TRBJ2-7; D gene uncertain. Deletions cut 0 bases from V and 3 bases from J, with 7 bases between. Germline lookup yields CDR1 SGHNT and CDR2 YYREEE (reference sequence). CDR3 length: 13 residues. The CDR3 reads CASSLAYGYEQYF. As DNA, the CDR3 is TGTGCCAGCAGCTTGGCGTACGGCTACGAGCAGTACTTC. Together with reference TRBV5-4 and TRBJ2-7, the CDR3 gives the full variable domain: ETGVTQSPTHLIKTRGQQVTLRCSSQSGHNTVSWYQQALGQGPQFIFQYYREEENGRGNFPPRFSGLQFPNYSSELNVNALELDDSALYLCASSLAYGYEQYFGPGTRLTVT.